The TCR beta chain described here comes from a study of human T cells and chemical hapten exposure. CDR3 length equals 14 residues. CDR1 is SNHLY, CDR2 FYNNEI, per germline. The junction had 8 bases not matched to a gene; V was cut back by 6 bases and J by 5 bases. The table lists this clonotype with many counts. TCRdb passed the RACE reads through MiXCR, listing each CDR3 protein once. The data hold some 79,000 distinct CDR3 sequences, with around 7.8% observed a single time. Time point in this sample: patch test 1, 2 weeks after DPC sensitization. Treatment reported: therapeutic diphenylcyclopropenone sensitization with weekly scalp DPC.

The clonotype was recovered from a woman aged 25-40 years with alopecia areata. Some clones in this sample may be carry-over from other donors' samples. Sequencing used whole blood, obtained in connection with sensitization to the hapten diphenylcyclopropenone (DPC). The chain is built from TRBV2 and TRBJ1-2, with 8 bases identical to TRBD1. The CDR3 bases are TGTGCCAGCAGAAGACAGGGGACGGGATATGGCTACACCTTC. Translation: CASRRQGTGYGYTF.